The 2 T cell receptor beta chains presented below share a single source sample, sequenced in a study of blood T cell repertoires in COVID-19. Clones were read by immunoSEQ multiplex PCR, and TCRdb kept only the in-frame ones, dropping some. The table has approximately 280,000 clones, 70% to 90% seen once. Sequencing was carried out using PBMCs or T cells enriched from blood (not recorded which). The source is a woman aged 40 to 50 who had recovered from COVID-19.

The chain recombines TRBV28 with TRBJ2-5; D unclear. CDR3 size: 13 residues. Germline assignment: CDR1 MDHEN and CDR2 SYDVKM. The germline V and J ends were trimmed by 6 bases and 2 bases, with 10 bases remaining between them. The CDR3 sequence: CASSQVWQETQYF. For the CDR3, the DNA is TGTGCCAGCAGCCAGGTCTGGCAAGAGACCCAGTACTTC.

The CDR3 reads CASSTTGTGAPEQYF. CDR3 in DNA: TGTGCCAGCAGTACCACCGGGACAGGGGCCCCCGAGCAGTACTTC. V usage is TRBV28 and J usage is TRBJ2-7; 10 bases align to TRBD1. V lost 5 bases to trimming and J lost 6 bases; unmatched junction nucleotides: 10. The CDR3 has 15 residues. The germline V gene encodes CDR1 MDHEN and CDR2 SYDVKM.